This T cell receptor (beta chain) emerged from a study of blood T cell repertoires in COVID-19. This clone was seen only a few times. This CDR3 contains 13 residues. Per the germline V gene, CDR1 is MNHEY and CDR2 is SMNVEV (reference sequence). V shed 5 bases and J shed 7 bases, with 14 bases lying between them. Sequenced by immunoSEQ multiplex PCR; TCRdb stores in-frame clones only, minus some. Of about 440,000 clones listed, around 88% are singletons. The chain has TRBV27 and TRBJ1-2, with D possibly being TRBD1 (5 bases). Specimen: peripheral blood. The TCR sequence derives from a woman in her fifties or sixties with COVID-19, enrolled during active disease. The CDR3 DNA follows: TGTGCCAGCAGTGCCCGCGGGGACGGTGGCTACACCTTC. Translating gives CASSARGDGGYTF.